What follows is one T cell receptor beta chain and its context. What it recognizes is unknown. Trimming pared 3 bases from V and 8 bases from J, leaving 19 bases between. This CDR3 region has 15 residues. Per germline, CDR1 MGHRA and CDR2 YSYEKL. Extracted from the samples, RNA was reverse transcribed into cDNA to serve as the sequencing template. Profiled with immunoSEQ multiplex PCR; TCRdb holds only in-frame clones, not every one. The profile covers around 270,000 clones, with about 62% appearing a single time and around 1.7% taken by the ten largest. The data originate from a study of CD8+ T cells in alopecia areata. Study-level information: For 6 to 18 months, tofacitinib was taken, and 6 months off drug followed.

Study-wide results and caveats: For patients receiving tofacitinib, scalp clonality and expanded CD8+ clones among the top 100 significantly decreased. Amid tofacitinib therapy, many expanded lesional clones stayed present in scalp and blood.

Treatment given: oral pan-JAK inhibitor, 5-10 mg twice daily. The sequence derives from a human donor with alopecia areata. The chain carries TRBV4-1 and TRBJ1-2; unclear D gene. This specimen consisted of CD4+ T cells sorted from blood, obtained at week 24, from a patient treated with tofacitinib. CDR3 protein: CASSQLEMAAGGYTF. The CDR3 nucleotides are TGCGCCAGCAGCCAGCTGGAGATGGCGGCAGGCGGCTACACCTTC.